The clone carrying this T cell receptor (beta chain) appeared a few times. Its antigen is as yet unknown. Because it lacks the conserved phenylalanine or tryptophan at the end, this CDR3 is likely a read error. Losses at the gene ends were 4 bases for V and 0 bases for J; bases not matched to a gene: 2. Germline V gene sequence: CDR1 SEHNR, CDR2 FQNEAQ (reference sequence). This CDR3 contains 14 residues. Overall study results and limits: Tumor memory CD4+ T cell TCR gene usage clustered with blood and lymph node memory CD4+ cells and lymph node naive CD4+ cells. Tumor Treg TCRs overlapped most with tumor naive CD4+ cells.

Full-length variable regions came from constant-region reverse primers plus semi-nested Nested Universal Primer A PCR. TCRdb passed the 5' RACE reads through MiXCR, listing each CDR3 protein once. Among about 40,000 distinct CDR3 sequences listed, approximately 17% were seen once. The rearrangement uses TRBV7-9 and TRBJ1-1; 7 bases are a match to TRBD1. The sequence came from a female donor with breast cancer. The material sequenced was naive CD4+ T cells sorted from a lymph node. Noted subset: naive CD4+ T cells, CD4+CD45RA+CD25-. This CDR3 reads CASSSGQMNTEAFL. The CDR3 nucleotides are TGTGCCAGCAGCTCGGGACAGATGAACACTGAAGCTTTCCTT.